What follows are 18 T cell receptor beta chains derived from one specimen sequenced in a study of blood T cell repertoires in COVID-19. Assay: immunoSEQ multiplex PCR; the TCRdb copy retains only in-frame clones and omits some. The sample holds around 250,000 clones, around 90% seen once. The sample consisted of peripheral blood. These receptors originate from a woman in her sixties or seventies with COVID-19, enrolled during active disease.

This chain links TRBV7-3 with TRBJ2-1; D is unresolved. The V and J ends lost 2 bases and 6 bases respectively, with 8 bases between them. The CDR3 is 13 amino acids. From germline, CDR1 is SGHTA and CDR2 FQGTGA. CDR3: CASSLPSINEQFF. The CDR3 nucleotides read TGTGCCAGCAGCTTACCCAGTATCAATGAGCAGTTCTTC.

The CDR3 is CASSAQNTIYF. The CDR3, as DNA: TGTGCCAGCAGCGCCCAAAACACCATATATTTT. The chain has TRBV9 and TRBJ1-3, with no clear D. CDR3 length equals 11 residues. V lost 3 bases, J lost 6 bases, and 4 bases lay in between. The V gene's germline CDR1 is SGDLS and CDR2 YYNGEE.

The chain joins TRBV29-1 to TRBJ1-1, with D perhaps TRBD1 (5 bases). Germline lookup yields CDR1 SQVTM and CDR2 ANQGSEA. CDR3 size: 13 residues. V lost 7 bases and J 0 bases, leaving 12 bases between the germline ends. CDR3 bases: TGCAGCGGGACATACCGACTGAACACTGAAGCTTTCTTT. Translated, it gives CSGTYRLNTEAFF. The full variable domain, with the rest looked up from reference TRBV29-1 and TRBJ1-1, is SAVISQKPSRDICQRGTSLTIQCQVDSQVTMMFWYRQQPGQSLTLIATANQGSEATYESGFVIDKFPISRPNLTFSTLTVSNMSPEDSSIYLCSGTYRLNTEAFFGQGTRLTVV.

Points on this clone: In the same sample, other DNA sequences code for this CDR3. The V call is TRBV19, the J call TRBJ1-5; 10 bases fit TRBD1. V trimming: 9 bases; J trimming: 2 bases; junction bases outside the gene matches: 4. Per the germline V gene, CDR1 is LNHDA and CDR2 is SQIVND (reference sequence). CDR3 length: 14 residues. The CDR3 region is CASSGTGGNQPQHF. The CDR3, as DNA: TGTGCCAGCAGTGGGACAGGGGGCAATCAGCCCCAGCATTTT.

V is TRBV18 and J is TRBJ1-5; the D is unclear. The CDR3 runs 12 residues. Trimming stripped 4 bases from V and 6 bases from J, with 7 bases between. Germline V gene sequence: CDR1 KGHSH, CDR2 LQKENI. CDR3 bases: TGTGCCAGCTCACAGACGGGTCAGCCCCAGCATTTT. Translated: CASSQTGQPQHF.

CDR3: CASSLARGGQLLYNEQFF. For the CDR3, the DNA is TGTGCCAGCAGCTTAGCGCGGGGTGGGCAACTCCTTTACAATGAGCAGTTCTTC. V and J are TRBV7-8 and TRBJ2-1, with D possibly TRBD2 on 6 matching bases. V was clipped by 0 bases and J by 4 bases, with 19 bases between them. Germline V gene data show CDR1 as SGHVS and CDR2 as FQNEAQ. This CDR3 is built from 18 residues.

This chain connects TRBV30 to TRBJ1-1, with D hard to call. Trimming shortened V by 7 bases and J by 6 bases, and 18 bases separated the two germline ends. The CDR3 is 13 amino acids. Per the germline V gene, CDR1 is GTSNPN and CDR2 is SVGIG (reference sequence). Written as DNA, the CDR3 is TGTGCCTTGGGGAGGGCAGTCGACGCTGAAGCTTTCTTT. It translates to CALGRAVDAEAFF. The full variable domain, completed using reference TRBV30 and TRBJ1-1, is SQTIHQWPATLVQPVGSPLSLECTVEGTSNPNLYWYRQAAGRGLQLLFYSVGIGQISSEVPQNLSASRPQDRQFILSSKKLLLSDSGFYLCALGRAVDAEAFFGQGTRLTVV.

This chain joins TRBV3-1 (or the pseudogene TRBV3-2) and TRBJ2-1; TRBD2 agrees at 10 bases. CDR3 size: 22 residues. With V trimmed by 0 bases and J by 0 bases, 17 bases remained unmatched. CDR1 LGHDT and CDR2 YNNKEL come from the germline V gene (reference sequence). The CDR3 DNA reads TGTGCCAGCAGCCAAGAAGGTCTAGCGGGGGCCTCGGGAGGGGACTCCTACAATGAGCAGTTCTTC. It codes for CASSQEGLAGASGGDSYNEQFF.

The chain links TRBV19 to TRBJ2-3; D gene ambiguous. Trimming left V 6 bases short and J 2 bases short, with 6 bases between. Germline V lookup: CDR1 LNHDA, CDR2 SQIVND (reference sequence). CDR3 length: 12 amino acids. The DNA for the CDR3 is TGTGCCAGTAGGTCAAACACAGATACGCAGTATTTT. Translated, it gives CASRSNTDTQYF.

The V gene is TRBV6-6, the J gene TRBJ2-7; tentative D call: TRBD2 (5 bases). CDR1 and CDR2 from the germline V gene are MNHNY and SVGAGI (reference sequence). V lost 6 bases and J 0 bases, leaving 12 bases between the germline ends. This CDR3 region has 14 residues. CDR3 sequence (DNA): TGTGCCAGCAGCCCCGGACTGAGCTCCTACGAGCAGTACTTC. Amino acids: CASSPGLSSYEQYF.

This chain joins TRBV2 and TRBJ1-2; D is possibly TRBD1 (5 bases). Trimming took off 4 bases at V and 7 bases at J, with 13 bases between the two ends. The germline CDR1 and CDR2 sequences are SNHLY and FYNNEI. The CDR3 spans 13 residues. Here the CDR3 DNA reads TGTGCCAGCAGTGTAGGGGCCGACGGTGGCTACACCTTC. Translated: CASSVGADGGYTF.

The chain recombines TRBV4-1 with TRBJ2-5; 9 bases map to TRBD2. V lost 2 bases to trimming and J lost 5 bases; unmatched junction nucleotides: 15. The germline CDR1 and CDR2 sequences are MGHRA and YSYEKL. CDR3 length equals 18 residues. The CDR3 loop is CASSQTGMRGGRLETQYF. The CDR3 DNA reads as TGCGCCAGCAGCCAAACTGGGATGCGGGGGGGGCGGTTGGAGACCCAGTACTTC.

This clone showed up just once. V gene TRBV4-1 combines with J gene TRBJ1-2; tentative D call: TRBD1 (5 bases). In germline, CDR1 is MGHRA, CDR2 YSYEKL. Trimming took 0 bases from V and 6 from J, leaving 17 bases between them. The CDR3 is made up of 16 amino acids. This CDR3 reads CASSQDSEGIPDGYTF. CDR3 nucleotide sequence: TGCGCCAGCAGCCAAGATTCGGAGGGGATACCGGATGGCTACACCTTC.

The chain links TRBV19 to TRBJ1-1; TRBD1 matches at 11 bases. V shed 3 bases and J 11 bases; nucleotides not matched to a gene: 14. This CDR3 has 16 amino acids. In germline, CDR1 is LNHDA, CDR2 SQIVND (reference sequence). The DNA for the CDR3 is TGTGCCAGTAGTATGGGACAGGGGGGCTATTCCCCTGTGGCTTTCTTT. It encodes CASSMGQGGYSPVAFF.

The chain recombines TRBV19 with TRBJ1-6, with no clear D. V lost 6 bases and J lost 10, with 19 bases in between. Germline CDR1 and CDR2: LNHDA and SQIVND (reference sequence). CDR3 size: 15 residues. CDR3 sequence reads: CASRSFSRGESPLHF. CDR3 sequence (DNA): TGTGCCAGTAGGAGCTTTTCCCGGGGAGAATCACCCCTCCACTTT.

This clone has a single count. The chain combines TRBV11-3 with TRBJ2-3, with a possible D match to TRBD2 (5 bases). The germline gives CDR1 SGHNT, CDR2 YENEEA. Trimming removed 2 bases at V and 5 bases at J, with 11 bases between. The CDR3 length is 14 residues. CDR3 region: CASSLFSVGDTQYF. DNA for the CDR3: TGTGCCAGCAGCTTATTTAGCGTGGGAGATACGCAGTATTTT. Full variable domain (outside the CDR3, taken from reference TRBV11-3 and TRBJ2-3): EAGVVQSPRYKIIEKKQPVAFWCNPISGHNTLYWYLQNLGQGPELLIRYENEEAVDDSQLPKDRFSAERLKGVDSTLKIQPAELGDSAVYLCASSLFSVGDTQYFGPGTRLTVL.

The V call is TRBV6-1, the J call TRBJ1-2; D call uncertain. The CDR3 is made up of 14 amino acids. V lost 3 bases, J lost 7 bases, and 15 bases lay in between. Per the germline V gene, CDR1 is MNHNS and CDR2 is SASEGT. CDR3 nucleotide sequence: TGTGCCAGCAGTGATATCGGAGGTAACACTGGCTACACCTTC. Translation gives CASSDIGGNTGYTF.

J is TRBJ1-5 and V is TRBV19, with 10 bases identical to TRBD1. From germline, CDR1 is LNHDA and CDR2 SQIVND (reference sequence). J was trimmed by 1 base and V by 4 bases; bases with no gene match: 1. This CDR3 region has 15 residues. CDR3 protein: CASSTDRGSNQPQHF. The CDR3 DNA sequence: TGTGCCAGTAGTACGGACAGGGGGAGCAATCAGCCCCAGCATTTT.